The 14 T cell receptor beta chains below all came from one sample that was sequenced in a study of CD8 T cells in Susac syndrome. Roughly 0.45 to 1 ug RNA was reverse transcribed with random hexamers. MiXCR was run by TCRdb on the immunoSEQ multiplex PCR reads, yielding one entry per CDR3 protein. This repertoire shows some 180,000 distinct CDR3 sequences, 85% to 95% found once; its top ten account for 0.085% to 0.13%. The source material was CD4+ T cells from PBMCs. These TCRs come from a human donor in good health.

DNA for the CDR3: TGCGCCAGCGTAGGGCCTCTCCACGAGCAGTACTTC. It encodes CASVGPLHEQYF. The genes are TRBV10-1 and TRBJ2-7; the D is unclear. The V gene's germline CDR1 is WNHNN and CDR2 SYGVQD (reference sequence). The CDR3 extends over 12 amino acids. V lost 8 bases to trimming and J lost 5 bases, with 13 bases between them.

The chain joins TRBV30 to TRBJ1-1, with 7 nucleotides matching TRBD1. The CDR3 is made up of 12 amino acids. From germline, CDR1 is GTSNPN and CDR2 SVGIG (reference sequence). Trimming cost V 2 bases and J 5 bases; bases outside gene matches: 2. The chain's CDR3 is CAWSNRGTEAFF. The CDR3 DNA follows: TGTGCCTGGAGTAACAGGGGAACTGAAGCTTTCTTT.

CDR3 sequence: CASSFTGTGGNEQFF. The DNA of the CDR3 is TGTGCCAGCAGCTTTACCGGGACAGGGGGCAATGAGCAGTTCTTC. V usage is TRBV5-4 and J usage is TRBJ2-1; 11 bases are shared with TRBD1. The CDR3 is made up of 15 amino acids. CDR1 and CDR2 from the germline V gene are SGHNT and YYREEE (reference sequence). Trimming removed 2 bases from V and 6 bases from J; junction bases left unmatched: 4.

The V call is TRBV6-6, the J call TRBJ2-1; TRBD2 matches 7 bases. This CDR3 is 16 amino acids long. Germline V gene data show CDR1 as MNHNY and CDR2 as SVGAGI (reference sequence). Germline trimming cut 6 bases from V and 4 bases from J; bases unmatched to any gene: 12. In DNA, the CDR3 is TGTGCCAGCAGCAGGATAGCGGGCCGATCTTACAATGAGCAGTTCTTC. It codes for CASSRIAGRSYNEQFF.

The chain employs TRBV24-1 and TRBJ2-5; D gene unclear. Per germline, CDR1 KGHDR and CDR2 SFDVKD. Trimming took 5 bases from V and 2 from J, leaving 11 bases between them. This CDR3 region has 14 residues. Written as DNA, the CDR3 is TGTGCCACCAGTGTATCGCCCGAGCAAGAGACCCAGTACTTC. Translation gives CATSVSPEQETQYF.

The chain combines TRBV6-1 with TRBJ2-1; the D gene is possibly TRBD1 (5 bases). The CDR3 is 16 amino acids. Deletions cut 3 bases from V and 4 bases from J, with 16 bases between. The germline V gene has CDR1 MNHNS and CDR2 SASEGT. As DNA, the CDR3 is TGTGCCAGCAGTGATCAGCCGCAGGGCCCTTACAATGAGCAGTTCTTC. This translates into CASSDQPQGPYNEQFF.

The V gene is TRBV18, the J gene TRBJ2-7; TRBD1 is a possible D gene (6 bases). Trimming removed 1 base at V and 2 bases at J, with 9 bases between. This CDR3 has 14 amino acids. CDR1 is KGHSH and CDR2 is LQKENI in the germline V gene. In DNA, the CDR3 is TGTGCCAGCTCACCACGGACAGATGCCTACGAGCAGTACTTC. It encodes CASSPRTDAYEQYF.

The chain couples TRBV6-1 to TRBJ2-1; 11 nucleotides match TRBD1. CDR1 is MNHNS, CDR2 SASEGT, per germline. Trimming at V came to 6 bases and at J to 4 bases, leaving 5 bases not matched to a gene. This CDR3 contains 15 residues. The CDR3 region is CASRVGQGAYNEQFF. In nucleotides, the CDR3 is TGTGCCAGCAGGGTCGGACAGGGGGCTTACAATGAGCAGTTCTTC.

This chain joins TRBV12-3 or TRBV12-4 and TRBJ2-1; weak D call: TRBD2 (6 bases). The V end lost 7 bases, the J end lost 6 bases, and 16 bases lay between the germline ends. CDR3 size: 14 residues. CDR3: CASTPASVANEQFF. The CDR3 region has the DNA TGTGCCAGCACCCCAGCTAGCGTAGCCAATGAGCAGTTCTTC.

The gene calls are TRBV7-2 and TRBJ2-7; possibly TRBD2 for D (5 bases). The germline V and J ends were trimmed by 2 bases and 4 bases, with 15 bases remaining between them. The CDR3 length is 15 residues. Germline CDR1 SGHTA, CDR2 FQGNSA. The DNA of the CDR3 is TGTGCCAGCAGCTTAAGCGGCCTGGGCCGATACGAGCAGTACTTC. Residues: CASSLSGLGRYEQYF.

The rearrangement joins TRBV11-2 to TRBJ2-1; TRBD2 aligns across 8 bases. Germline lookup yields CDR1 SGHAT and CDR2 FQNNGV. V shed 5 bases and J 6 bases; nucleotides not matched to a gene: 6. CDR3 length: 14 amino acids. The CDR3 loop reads CASSTSGVGNEQFF. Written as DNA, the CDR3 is TGTGCCAGCAGCACTAGCGGAGTGGGCAATGAGCAGTTCTTC.

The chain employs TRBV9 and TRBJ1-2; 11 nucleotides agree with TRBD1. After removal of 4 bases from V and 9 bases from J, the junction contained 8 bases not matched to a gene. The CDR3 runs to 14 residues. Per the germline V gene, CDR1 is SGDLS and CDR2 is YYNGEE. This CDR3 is CASSSGQGGNRYTF. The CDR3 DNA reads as TGTGCCAGCAGCTCGGGACAGGGGGGAAATCGCTACACCTTC.

CDR3 sequence reads: CSVAQGIDYGYTF. CDR3 nucleotides: TGCAGCGTTGCACAGGGTATCGACTATGGCTACACCTTC. The chain combines TRBV29-1 with TRBJ1-2; D perhaps matches TRBD1 (6 bases). The CDR3 extends over 13 amino acids. V dropped 4 bases and J dropped 3 bases, with 12 bases sitting between them. Germline loops: CDR1 SQVTM, CDR2 ANQGSEA.

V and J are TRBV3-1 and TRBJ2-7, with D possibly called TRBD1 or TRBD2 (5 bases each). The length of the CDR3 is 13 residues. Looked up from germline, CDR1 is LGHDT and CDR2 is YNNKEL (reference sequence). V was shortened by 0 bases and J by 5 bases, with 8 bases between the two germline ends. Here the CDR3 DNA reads TGTGCCAGCAGCCAAGATCGGGGCAACGAGCAGTACTTC. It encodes CASSQDRGNEQYF.